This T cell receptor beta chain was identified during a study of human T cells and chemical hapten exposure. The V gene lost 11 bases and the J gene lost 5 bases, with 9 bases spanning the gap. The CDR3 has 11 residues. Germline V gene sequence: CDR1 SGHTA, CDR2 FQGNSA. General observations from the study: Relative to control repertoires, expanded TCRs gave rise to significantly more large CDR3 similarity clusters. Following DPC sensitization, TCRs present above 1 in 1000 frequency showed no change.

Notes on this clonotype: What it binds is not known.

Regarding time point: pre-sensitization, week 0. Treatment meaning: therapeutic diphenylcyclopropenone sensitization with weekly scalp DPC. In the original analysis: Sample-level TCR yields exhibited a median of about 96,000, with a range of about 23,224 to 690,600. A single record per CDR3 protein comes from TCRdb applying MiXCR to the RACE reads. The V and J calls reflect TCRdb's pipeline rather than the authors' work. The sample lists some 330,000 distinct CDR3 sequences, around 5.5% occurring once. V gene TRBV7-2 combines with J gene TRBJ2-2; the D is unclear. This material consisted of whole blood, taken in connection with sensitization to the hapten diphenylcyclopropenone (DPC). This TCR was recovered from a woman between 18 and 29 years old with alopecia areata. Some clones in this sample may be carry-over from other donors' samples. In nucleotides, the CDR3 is TGTGCCTCGGAAGAAACCGGGGAGCTGTTTTTT. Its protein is CASEETGELFF.